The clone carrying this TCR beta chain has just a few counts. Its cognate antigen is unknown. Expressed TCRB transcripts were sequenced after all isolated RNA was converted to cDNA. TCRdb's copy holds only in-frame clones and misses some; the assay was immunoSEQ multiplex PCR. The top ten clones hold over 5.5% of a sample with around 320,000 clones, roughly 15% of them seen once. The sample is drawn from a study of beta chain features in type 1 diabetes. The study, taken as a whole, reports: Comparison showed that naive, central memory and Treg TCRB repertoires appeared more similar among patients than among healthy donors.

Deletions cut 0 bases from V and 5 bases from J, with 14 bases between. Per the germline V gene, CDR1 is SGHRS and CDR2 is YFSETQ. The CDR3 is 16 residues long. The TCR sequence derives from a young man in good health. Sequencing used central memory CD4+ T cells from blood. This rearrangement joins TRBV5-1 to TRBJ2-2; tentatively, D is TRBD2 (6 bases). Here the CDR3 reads CASSLDLGLATGELFF. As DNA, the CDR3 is TGCGCCAGCAGCTTGGATCTGGGACTTGCAACCGGGGAGCTGTTTTTT.